This TCR beta chain was profiled in a study of early T cells in non-severe SARS-CoV-2 infection. Study results and caveats: Sequences matched to VDJdb favored anti-spike CD8 responses, while private and CD4 specificities were missed.

Germline loops: CDR1 LGHNA, CDR2 YNFKEQ. The CDR3 length is 13 residues. Unique molecular identifiers were added to individual cDNA molecules. TCRdb independently ran MiXCR on the 5' RACE reads; one entry per CDR3 protein. The sample shows tens of thousands of distinct CDR3 sequences, 15% of them seen only once. Worth noting for this clonotype: Its cognate antigen is unknown. At one end the junction does not follow the germline gene, possibly because of a read error.

V and J are TRBV4-2 and TRBJ1-1; D might be TRBD1 (5 bases). Material: whole blood. The source of this sequence is an adult who was a healthcare worker with PCR-confirmed SARS-CoV-2 infection or an uninfected control (not recorded which). CDR3 protein: CASRQEWQGGAFF. The DNA of the CDR3 is TGTGCCAGCAGACAAGAATGGCAGGGCGGGGCTTTCTTT.